One and the same sample provided the 5 T cell receptor beta chains below, sequenced in a study of blood T cell repertoires in COVID-19 (dated by TCRdb to 2018 to 2021). The library was generated by the immunoSEQ multiplex PCR assay. The table comes from immuneACCESS by way of TCRdb, which keeps in-frame sequences with V and J called. Part of the clones is missing from these tables; in studies checked, under half for an unresolved V gene and the rest for unknown reasons. Recorded for this sample are roughly 220,000 clones; roughly four fifths of them occurred a single time. Around 16% of the sample comes from the top ten. The sample consisted of PBMCs or T cells enriched from blood (not recorded which). The receptors stem from a man aged 40-49 years who had recovered from COVID-19.

Comment on this clone: Other DNA sequences within the sample encode an identical CDR3. V gene TRBV5-1 combines with J gene TRBJ2-1; unclear D gene. Germline V gene sequence: CDR1 SGHRS, CDR2 YFSETQ. V lost 0 bases, J lost 9 bases, and 4 bases lay in between. The CDR3 totals 11 residues. The CDR3 loop reads CASSLDSEQFF. The CDR3 coding sequence is TGCGCCAGCAGCTTGGACAGTGAGCAGTTCTTC.

CDR3 sequence reads: CASRGLEGVNEQYF. DNA of the CDR3: TGTGCCAGCAGGGGGCTAGAGGGGGTCAACGAGCAGTACTTC. The chain joins TRBV2 to TRBJ2-7; tentative D call: TRBD1 (6 bases). CDR3 length equals 14 residues. Germline assignment: CDR1 SNHLY and CDR2 FYNNEI. Trimming stripped 6 bases from V and 5 bases from J, with 17 bases between.

The V and J genes are TRBV7-9 and TRBJ2-1; 14 nucleotides agree with TRBD2. The CDR3 runs 17 residues. J was trimmed by 5 bases and V by 5 bases; bases with no gene match: 8. Germline loops: CDR1 SEHNR, CDR2 FQNEAQ (reference sequence). Here the CDR3 reads CASSRTGLAGGDNEQFF. The CDR3 DNA follows: TGTGCCAGCAGCCGAACCGGACTAGCGGGAGGTGACAATGAGCAGTTCTTC.

The chain carries TRBV3-1 (or the pseudogene TRBV3-2) and TRBJ1-2; D ambiguous. This CDR3 is built from 13 residues. Germline CDR1 is LGHDT and CDR2 is YNNKEL (reference sequence). V lost 2 bases to trimming and J lost 6 bases, with 10 bases between them. CDR3 sequence (DNA): TGTGCCAGCAGCCAACTCGAGGCAGATGGCTACACCTTC. It specifies CASSQLEADGYTF.

The V call is TRBV19, the J call TRBJ1-2; D unclear. V was cut by 6 bases and J by 2 bases, with 16 bases left in between. The germline V gene encodes CDR1 LNHDA and CDR2 SQIVND (reference sequence). CDR3 length: 15 amino acids. Written as DNA, the CDR3 is TGTGCCAGTAGGAGGGCCGCTTCTCTGAACTATGGCTACACCTTC. Its translation is CASRRAASLNYGYTF.